This record covers a single TCR beta chain. Priming of first-strand cDNA relied on TRAV- and TRBV-specific primers (covering alpha and beta chains). TCR amplification ran roughly 20 PCR cycles using constant-region and V-primer adapter primers. One entry per CDR3 protein, called by TCRdb with MiXCR from the reads. Of 15,000 to 20,000 distinct CDR3 sequences listed, 70% to 80% are singletons. This CDR3 is 16 amino acids long. J was trimmed by 5 bases and V by 5 bases; bases with no gene match: 8. CDR1 and CDR2 (germline): DFQATT, SNEGSKA (reference sequence). The data are from a study of low-dose radiotherapy and immunotherapy resistance in tumors. Study background: Intravenous ipilimumab 1 mg/kg every six weeks was given with nivolumab 240 mg every two weeks. A dose of 300 mg of oral aspirin was taken by patients daily for four cycles from cycle 1 day 1.

The V and J genes are TRBV20-1 and TRBJ2-3, with 15 nucleotides matching TRBD2. The receptor's source is a human donor with advanced metastatic prostate, ovarian, gallbladder or colorectal cancer (not recorded which). This table probably holds off-target reads from a library built for another chain. In DNA form, the CDR3 reads TGCAGTGCTGGAGGACTAGCGGGAGGGCCGGTAGATACGCAGTATTTT. It encodes CSAGGLAGGPVDTQYF.